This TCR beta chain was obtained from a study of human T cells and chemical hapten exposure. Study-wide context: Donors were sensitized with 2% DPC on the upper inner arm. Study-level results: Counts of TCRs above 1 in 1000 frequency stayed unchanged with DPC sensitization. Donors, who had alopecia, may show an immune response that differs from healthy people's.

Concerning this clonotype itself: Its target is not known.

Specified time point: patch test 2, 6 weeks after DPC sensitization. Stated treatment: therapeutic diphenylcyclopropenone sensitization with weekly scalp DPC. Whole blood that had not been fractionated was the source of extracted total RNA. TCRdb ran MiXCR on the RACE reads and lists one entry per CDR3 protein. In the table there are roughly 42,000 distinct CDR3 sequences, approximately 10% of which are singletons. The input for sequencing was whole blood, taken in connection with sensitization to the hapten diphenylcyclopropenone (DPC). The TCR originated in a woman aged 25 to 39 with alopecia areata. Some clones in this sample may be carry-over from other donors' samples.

DNA for the CDR3: TGTGCCAGCAGGCCCCGGGGGCGCCAAGAGACCCAGTACTTC. Protein product: CASRPRGRQETQYF. V gene TRBV12-3 or TRBV12-4 combines with J gene TRBJ2-5; D assignment may be TRBD1 or TRBD2 (6 bases each). The CDR3 sequence is 14 residues long. V lost 6 bases and J lost 1, with 12 bases in between.